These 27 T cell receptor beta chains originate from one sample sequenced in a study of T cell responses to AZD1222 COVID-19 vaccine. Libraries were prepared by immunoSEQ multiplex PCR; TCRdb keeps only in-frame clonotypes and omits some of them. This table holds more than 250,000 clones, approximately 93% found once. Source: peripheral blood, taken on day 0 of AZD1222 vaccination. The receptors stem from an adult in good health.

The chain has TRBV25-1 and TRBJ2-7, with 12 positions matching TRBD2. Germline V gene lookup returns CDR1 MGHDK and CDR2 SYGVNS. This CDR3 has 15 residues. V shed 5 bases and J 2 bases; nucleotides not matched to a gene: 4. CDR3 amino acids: CASSRGLAGTYEQYF. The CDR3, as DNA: TGTGCCAGCAGTCGCGGACTAGCGGGAACCTACGAGCAGTACTTC.

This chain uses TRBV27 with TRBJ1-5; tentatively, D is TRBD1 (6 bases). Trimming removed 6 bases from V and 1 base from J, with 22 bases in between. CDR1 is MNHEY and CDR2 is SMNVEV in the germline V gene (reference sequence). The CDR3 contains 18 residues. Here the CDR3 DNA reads TGTGCCAGCAGGACCAGGGGAGTAGGATCCGTAAGCAATCAGCCCCAGCATTTT. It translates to CASRTRGVGSVSNQPQHF.

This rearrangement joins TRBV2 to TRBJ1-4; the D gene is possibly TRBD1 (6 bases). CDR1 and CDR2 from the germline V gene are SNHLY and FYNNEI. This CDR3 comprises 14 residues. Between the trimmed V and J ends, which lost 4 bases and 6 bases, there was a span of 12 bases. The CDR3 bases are TGTGCCAGCAGTGGACAGGCTGTGGATGAAAAACTGTTTTTT. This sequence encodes CASSGQAVDEKLFF.

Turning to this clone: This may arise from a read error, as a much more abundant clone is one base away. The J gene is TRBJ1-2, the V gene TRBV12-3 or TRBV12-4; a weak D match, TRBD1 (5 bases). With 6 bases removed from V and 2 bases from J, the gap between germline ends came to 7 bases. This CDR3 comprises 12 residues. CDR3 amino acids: CASSRENYGYTF. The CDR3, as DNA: TGTGCCAGCAGCAGGGAAAACTATGGCTACACCTTC.

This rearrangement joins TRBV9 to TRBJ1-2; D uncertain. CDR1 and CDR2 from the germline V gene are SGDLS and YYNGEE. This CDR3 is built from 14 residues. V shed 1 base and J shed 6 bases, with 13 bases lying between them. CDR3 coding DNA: TGTGCCAGCAGCGTACTGGGTAGTTCTGATGGCTACACCTTC. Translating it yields CASSVLGSSDGYTF.

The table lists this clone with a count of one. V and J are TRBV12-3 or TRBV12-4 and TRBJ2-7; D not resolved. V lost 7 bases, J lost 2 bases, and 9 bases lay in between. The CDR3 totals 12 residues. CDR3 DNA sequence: TGTGCCAGCACCAATACCCCCTACGAGCAGTACTTC. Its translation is CASTNTPYEQYF.

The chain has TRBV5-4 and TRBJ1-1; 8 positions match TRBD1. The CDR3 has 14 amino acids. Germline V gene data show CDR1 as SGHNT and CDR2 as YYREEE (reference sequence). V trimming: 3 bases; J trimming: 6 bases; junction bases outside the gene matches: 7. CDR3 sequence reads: CASSYHDRGAEAFF. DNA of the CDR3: TGTGCCAGCAGCTATCACGACAGGGGCGCTGAAGCTTTCTTT.

CDR3 nucleotides: TGTGCCACCAGTGACAGACTAGCTAGCACAGATACGCAGTATTTT. Amino acid sequence: CATSDRLASTDTQYF. The V and J genes are TRBV24-1 and TRBJ2-3; 7 bases map to TRBD2. With 4 bases clipped from V and 0 bases from J, the junction kept 3 bases outside the gene matches. The CDR3 extends over 15 amino acids. Germline V gene data show CDR1 as KGHDR and CDR2 as SFDVKD.

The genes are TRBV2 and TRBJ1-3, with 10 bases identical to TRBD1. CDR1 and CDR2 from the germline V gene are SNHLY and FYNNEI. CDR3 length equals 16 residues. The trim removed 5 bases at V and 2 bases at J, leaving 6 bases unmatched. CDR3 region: CASSRGQGNTGNTIYF. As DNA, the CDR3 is TGTGCCAGCAGTCGGGGACAGGGGAACACTGGAAACACCATATATTTT.

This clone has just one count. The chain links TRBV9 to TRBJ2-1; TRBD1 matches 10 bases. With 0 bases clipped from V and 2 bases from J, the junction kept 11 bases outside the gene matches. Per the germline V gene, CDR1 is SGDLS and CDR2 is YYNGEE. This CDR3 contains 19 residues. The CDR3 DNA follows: TGTGCCAGCAGCGTAGTTGGGACAGGGGATCCACTCACCTACAATGAGCAGTTCTTC. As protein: CASSVVGTGDPLTYNEQFF.

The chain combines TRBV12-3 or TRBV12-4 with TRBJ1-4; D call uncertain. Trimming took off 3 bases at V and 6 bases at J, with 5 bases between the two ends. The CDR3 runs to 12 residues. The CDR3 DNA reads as TGTGCCAGCAGTTTCATCCATGAAAAACTGTTTTTT. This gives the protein CASSFIHEKLFF.

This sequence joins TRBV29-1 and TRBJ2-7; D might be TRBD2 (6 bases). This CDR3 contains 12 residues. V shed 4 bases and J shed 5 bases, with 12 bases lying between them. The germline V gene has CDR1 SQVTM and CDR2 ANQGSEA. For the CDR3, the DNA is TGCAGCGTTGCCCGGGGACTGAACGAGCAGTACTTC. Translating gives CSVARGLNEQYF.

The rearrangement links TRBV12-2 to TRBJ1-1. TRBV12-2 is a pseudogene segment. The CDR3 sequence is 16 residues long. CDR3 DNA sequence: TGTGCAAGTCGCTTCCCTGGCAGGGGGGGGGACACTGAAGCTTTCTTT. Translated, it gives CASRFPGRGGDTEAFF.

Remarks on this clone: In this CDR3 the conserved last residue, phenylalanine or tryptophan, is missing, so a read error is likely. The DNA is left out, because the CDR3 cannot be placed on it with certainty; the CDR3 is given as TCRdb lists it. CDR3 amino acids: CASSSNRRFES. This chain connects TRBV21-1 to TRBJ1-1. TRBV21-1 is given as a pseudogene. Both ends counted, the CDR3 spans 11 residues.

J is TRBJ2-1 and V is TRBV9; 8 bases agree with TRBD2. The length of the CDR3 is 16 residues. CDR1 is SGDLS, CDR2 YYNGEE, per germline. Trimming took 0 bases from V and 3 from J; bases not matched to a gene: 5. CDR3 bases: TGTGCCAGCAGCGTAGGAAAAACTAGCGGCTACAATGAGCAGTTCTTC. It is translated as CASSVGKTSGYNEQFF.

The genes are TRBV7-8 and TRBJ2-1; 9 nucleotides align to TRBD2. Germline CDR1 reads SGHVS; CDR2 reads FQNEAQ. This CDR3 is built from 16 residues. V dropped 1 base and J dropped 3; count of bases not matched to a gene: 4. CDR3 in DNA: TGTGCCAGCAGCTTAGAAGGGACTAGCAGCTACAATGAGCAGTTCTTC. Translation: CASSLEGTSSYNEQFF.

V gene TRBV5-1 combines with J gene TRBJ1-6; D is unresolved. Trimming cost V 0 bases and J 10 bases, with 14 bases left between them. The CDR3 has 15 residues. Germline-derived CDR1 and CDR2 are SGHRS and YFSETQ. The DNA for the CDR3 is TGCGCCAGCAGCTTGGAAGGGCTCTCTGGATCACCCCTCCACTTT. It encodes CASSLEGLSGSPLHF.

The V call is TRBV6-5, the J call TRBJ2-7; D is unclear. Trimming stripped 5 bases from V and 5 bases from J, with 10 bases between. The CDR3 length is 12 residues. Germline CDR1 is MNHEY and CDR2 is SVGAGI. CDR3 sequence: CASSPPWDEQYF. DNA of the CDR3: TGTGCCAGCAGTCCCCCTTGGGACGAGCAGTACTTC.

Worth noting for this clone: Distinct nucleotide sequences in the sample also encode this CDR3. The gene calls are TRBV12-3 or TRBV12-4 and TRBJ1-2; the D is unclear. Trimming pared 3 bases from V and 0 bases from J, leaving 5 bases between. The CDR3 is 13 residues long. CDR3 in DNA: TGTGCCAGCAGTTTGGGTCCTAACTATGGCTACACCTTC. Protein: CASSLGPNYGYTF.

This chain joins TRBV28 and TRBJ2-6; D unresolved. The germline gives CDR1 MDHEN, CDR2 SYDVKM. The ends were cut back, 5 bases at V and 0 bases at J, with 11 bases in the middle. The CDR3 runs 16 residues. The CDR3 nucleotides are TGTGCCAGCAGTCTCCGATGGGCCTCTGGGGCCAACGTCCTGACTTTC. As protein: CASSLRWASGANVLTF.

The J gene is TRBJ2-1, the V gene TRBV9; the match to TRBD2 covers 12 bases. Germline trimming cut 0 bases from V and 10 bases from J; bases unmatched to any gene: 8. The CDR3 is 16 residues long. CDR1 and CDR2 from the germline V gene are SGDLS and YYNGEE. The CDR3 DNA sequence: TGTGCCAGCAGCGTAGCAGGGACTAGCGGGTCAAGAGAGCAGTTCTTC. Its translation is CASSVAGTSGSREQFF.

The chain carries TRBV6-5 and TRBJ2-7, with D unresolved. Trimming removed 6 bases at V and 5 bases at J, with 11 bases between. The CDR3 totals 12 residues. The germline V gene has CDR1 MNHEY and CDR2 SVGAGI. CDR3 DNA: TGTGCCAGCAGCCGGTCTTGGGACGAGCAGTACTTC. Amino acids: CASSRSWDEQYF.

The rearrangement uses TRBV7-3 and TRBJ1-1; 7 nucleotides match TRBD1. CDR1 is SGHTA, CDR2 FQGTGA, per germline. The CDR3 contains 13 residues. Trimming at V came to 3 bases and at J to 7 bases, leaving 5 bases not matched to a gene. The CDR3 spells CASSLLRDSEAFF. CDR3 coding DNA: TGTGCCAGCAGCTTGCTCCGGGACAGTGAAGCTTTCTTT.

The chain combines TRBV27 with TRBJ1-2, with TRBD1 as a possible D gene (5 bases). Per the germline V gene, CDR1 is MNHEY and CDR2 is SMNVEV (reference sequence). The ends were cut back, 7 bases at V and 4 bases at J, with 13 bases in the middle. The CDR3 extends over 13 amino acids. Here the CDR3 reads CASTKGTAYGYTF. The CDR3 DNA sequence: TGTGCCAGCACCAAGGGGACGGCCTATGGCTACACCTTC.

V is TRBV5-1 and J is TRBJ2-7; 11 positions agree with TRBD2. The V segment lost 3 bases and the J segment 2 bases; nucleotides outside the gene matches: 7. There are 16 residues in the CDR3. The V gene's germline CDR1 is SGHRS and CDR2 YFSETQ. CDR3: CASSSQIAGGPYEQYF. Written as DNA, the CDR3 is TGCGCCAGCAGCTCCCAAATAGCGGGAGGGCCCTACGAGCAGTACTTC.

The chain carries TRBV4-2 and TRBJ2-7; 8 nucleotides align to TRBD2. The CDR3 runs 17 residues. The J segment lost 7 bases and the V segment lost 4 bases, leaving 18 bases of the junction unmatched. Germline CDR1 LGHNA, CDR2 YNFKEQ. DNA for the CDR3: TGTGCCAGCAGCCTCCAACCCCTGGGATTATTAGCGGGAGAGCAGTACTTC. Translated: CASSLQPLGLLAGEQYF.

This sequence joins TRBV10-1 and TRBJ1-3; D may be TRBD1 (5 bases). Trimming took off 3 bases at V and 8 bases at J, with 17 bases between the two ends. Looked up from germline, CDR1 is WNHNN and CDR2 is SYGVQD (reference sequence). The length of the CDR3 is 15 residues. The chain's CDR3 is CASSDRGVSGDTIYF. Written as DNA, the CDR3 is TGCGCCAGCAGTGACCGGGGGGTATCGGGAGACACCATATATTTT.